These 9 T cell receptor beta chains came from one sample sequenced in a study of blood T cell repertoires in COVID-19. The protocol was immunoSEQ multiplex PCR, while the TCRdb copy is restricted to in-frame clones and leaves out a portion. The table lists 100,000 to 150,000 clones, about 85% of them singletons, with about an eighth in the top ten. The sequenced sample consisted of peripheral blood. The origin of the receptors is a man between 60 and 75 years old with acute or convalescent COVID-19.

The rearrangement links TRBV11-2 to TRBJ2-6; weak D call: TRBD2 (5 bases). The CDR3 sequence is 18 residues long. V dropped 3 bases and J dropped 1 base, with 16 bases sitting between them. Germline CDR1 reads SGHAT; CDR2 reads FQNNGV. The CDR3 nucleotides read TGTGCCAGCAGCTTGACCGAGGGTCAAGGGTCTGGGGCCAACGTCCTGACTTTC. Translated, it gives CASSLTEGQGSGANVLTF.

The chain recombines TRBV19 with TRBJ1-2, with D tentatively TRBD1 (6 bases). The germline V gene has CDR1 LNHDA and CDR2 SQIVND (reference sequence). CDR3 length: 17 residues. V lost 5 bases to trimming and J lost 3 bases, with 22 bases between them. Here the CDR3 reads CASSLPELQGRYYGYTF. Written as DNA, the CDR3 is TGTGCCAGTAGTCTACCCGAGTTACAGGGTCGATACTATGGCTACACCTTC.

The rearrangement links TRBV3-1 (or the pseudogene TRBV3-2) to TRBJ2-2; weak D call: TRBD1 (5 bases). Germline loops: CDR1 LGHDT, CDR2 YNNKEL (reference sequence). This CDR3 is 14 amino acids long. Trimming stripped 4 bases from V and 6 bases from J, with 12 bases between. CDR3 loop: CASSRGQRPGELFF. CDR3 nucleotide sequence: TGTGCCAGCAGCCGTGGACAAAGGCCCGGGGAGCTGTTTTTT.

The CDR3 here is CASIYGSTSYNEQFF. DNA of the CDR3: TGTGCCAGCATCTACGGGAGTACGTCCTACAATGAGCAGTTCTTC. The rearrangement uses TRBV5-4 and TRBJ2-1, with D possibly matching TRBD2 (6 bases). Germline V gene lookup returns CDR1 SGHNT and CDR2 YYREEE (reference sequence). This CDR3 spans 15 amino acids. V was cut by 6 bases and J by 1 base, with 14 bases left in between.

The CDR3 reads CASSLTSGRAPGELFF. CDR3 DNA sequence: TGTGCCAGCAGTCTTACTAGCGGGAGGGCGCCCGGGGAGCTGTTTTTT. The chain links TRBV27 to TRBJ2-2, with 13 bases that match TRBD2. The V segment lost 5 bases and the J segment 6 bases; nucleotides outside the gene matches: 6. Germline-derived CDR1 and CDR2 are MNHEY and SMNVEV (reference sequence). This CDR3 comprises 16 residues.

The V gene is TRBV28, the J gene TRBJ2-3; a possible D gene is TRBD2 (6 bases). V lost 3 bases, J lost 8 bases, and 6 bases lay in between. Germline V CDR1 and CDR2: MDHEN, SYDVKM. The CDR3 runs to 11 residues. The CDR3 bases are TGTGCCAGCAGTTTCGGGGGTACGCAGTATTTT. Protein: CASSFGGTQYF.

CDR3 residues: CASSSGGKLFF. DNA of the CDR3: TGTGCCAGCAGTTCGGGGGGAAAACTGTTTTTT. The chain links TRBV12-3 or TRBV12-4 to TRBJ1-4; tentative D call: TRBD1 (5 bases). Trimming pared 4 bases from V and 10 bases from J, leaving 7 bases between. The CDR3 extends over 11 amino acids.

This clone was counted between two and nine times. The V call is TRBV7-8, the J call TRBJ1-1; 7 bases agree with TRBD1. The CDR3 totals 15 residues. Germline-derived CDR1 and CDR2 are SGHVS and FQNEAQ. Trimming cost V 1 base and J 4 bases; bases outside gene matches: 6. The CDR3 DNA sequence: TGTGCCAGCAGCTTAGAAAGGGCAGGGGGCACTGAAGCTTTCTTT. This translates into CASSLERAGGTEAFF.

This chain links TRBV7-6 with TRBJ2-1; TRBD2 agrees at 7 bases. This CDR3 region has 16 residues. CDR1 SGHVS and CDR2 FNYEAQ come from the germline V gene. The trim removed 5 bases at V and 6 bases at J, leaving 13 bases unmatched. The CDR3 reads CASSGGSRGGRNEQFF. In DNA, the CDR3 is TGTGCCAGCAGCGGGGGGTCGCGGGGAGGGCGCAATGAGCAGTTCTTC.